This is a list of T cell receptor beta chains from one sample in a study of Ad26.COV2.S vaccination and SARS-CoV-2 variants. Generated by immunoSEQ multiplex PCR, the TCRdb table keeps only in-frame clones and is missing some. This table holds about 350,000 clones, more than 75% found once. The sequencing here drew on peripheral blood, taken in a trial of Ad26.COV2.S vaccine versus placebo. The receptors were sampled from a person between 18 and 65 years old who received the Ad26.COV2.S COVID-19 vaccine or a placebo. CDR3s include the opening cysteine and the closing phenylalanine or tryptophan. The D gene is left open where the match is weak. The size entry is marked missing in some rows and otherwise reads once, few, many or a size class.

abundance: .
d_gene: .
j_gene: TRBJ2-3
v_gene: TRBV29-1
CDR3nt: TGCAGCGTTGTCCGCAGAGGCGCAGATACGCAGTATTTT
CDR3aa: CSVVRRGADTQYF

abundance: .
d_gene: .
j_gene: TRBJ1-1
v_gene: TRBV5-1
CDR3nt: TGCGCCAGCAGCTTGGCGGGGTCCGGCACTGAAGCTTTCTTT
CDR3aa: CASSLAGSGTEAFF

abundance: .
d_gene: .
j_gene: TRBJ1-1
v_gene: TRBV7-8
CDR3nt: TGTGCCAGCAGCTTAGTCGGGACAATCAACACTGAAGCTTTCTTT
CDR3aa: CASSLVGTINTEAFF

abundance: .
d_gene: .
j_gene: TRBJ1-4
v_gene: TRBV2
CDR3nt: TGTGCCAGCAGTGGAACGGGTAATGAAAAACTGTTTTTT
CDR3aa: CASSGTGNEKLFF

abundance: once
d_gene: .
j_gene: TRBJ2-1
v_gene: TRBV3-1/TRBV3-2
CDR3nt: TGTGCCAGCAGCCTATGGGTAACGGTTAATGAGCAGTTCTTC
CDR3aa: CASSLWVTVNEQFF

abundance: medium-sized
d_gene: TRBD1
j_gene: TRBJ2-7
v_gene: TRBV6-2/TRBV6-3
CDR3nt: TGTGCCAGCAGTGCCGGGACAGGGGCGGGTGAGCAGTACTTC
CDR3aa: CASSAGTGAGEQYF

abundance: .
d_gene: .
j_gene: TRBJ1-4
v_gene: TRBV30
CDR3nt: TGTGCCTGGAGTGTACGTGGACCCGAAAAACTGTTTTTT
CDR3aa: CAWSVRGPEKLFF

abundance: .
d_gene: .
j_gene: TRBJ1-2
v_gene: TRBV6-1
CDR3nt: TGTGCCAGCAGTGAAGCCCCTCTCATTAACTATGGCTACACCTTC
CDR3aa: CASSEAPLINYGYTF

abundance: .
d_gene: TRBD2
j_gene: TRBJ2-1
v_gene: TRBV5-1
CDR3nt: TGCGCCAGCAGCTTGCTGGGGATGGGAGGGGATGAGCAGTTCTTC
CDR3aa: CASSLLGMGGDEQFF

abundance: once
d_gene: TRBD2
j_gene: TRBJ2-1
v_gene: TRBV3-1/TRBV3-2
CDR3nt: TGTGCCAGCAGCCAAGTCACCGGGACTAGCGGGGGGGAGACCTACAATGAGCAGTTCTTC
CDR3aa: CASSQVTGTSGGETYNEQFF

abundance: .
d_gene: .
j_gene: TRBJ2-2
v_gene: TRBV9
CDR3nt: TGTGCCAGCAGTCCAATTCTGGGGGAGCTGTTTTTT
CDR3aa: CASSPILGELFF

abundance: .
d_gene: TRBD2
j_gene: TRBJ2-1
v_gene: TRBV6-2/TRBV6-3
CDR3nt: TGTGCCAGCAGTTACCGGGCGGGAGGGTACAATGAGCAGTTCTTC
CDR3aa: CASSYRAGGYNEQFF

abundance: .
d_gene: .
j_gene: TRBJ2-1
v_gene: TRBV5-1
CDR3nt: TGCGCCAGCAGCACGGTGGCTGGGGACTCTGCCTACAATGAGCAGTTCTTC
CDR3aa: CASSTVAGDSAYNEQFF

abundance: .
d_gene: .
j_gene: TRBJ1-2
v_gene: TRBV21-1
CDR3nt: TGTGCCAGCAGCCCGACGGGGGCGGACAGGGGGTTTTATGGCTACACCTTC
CDR3aa: CASSPTGADRGFYGYTF